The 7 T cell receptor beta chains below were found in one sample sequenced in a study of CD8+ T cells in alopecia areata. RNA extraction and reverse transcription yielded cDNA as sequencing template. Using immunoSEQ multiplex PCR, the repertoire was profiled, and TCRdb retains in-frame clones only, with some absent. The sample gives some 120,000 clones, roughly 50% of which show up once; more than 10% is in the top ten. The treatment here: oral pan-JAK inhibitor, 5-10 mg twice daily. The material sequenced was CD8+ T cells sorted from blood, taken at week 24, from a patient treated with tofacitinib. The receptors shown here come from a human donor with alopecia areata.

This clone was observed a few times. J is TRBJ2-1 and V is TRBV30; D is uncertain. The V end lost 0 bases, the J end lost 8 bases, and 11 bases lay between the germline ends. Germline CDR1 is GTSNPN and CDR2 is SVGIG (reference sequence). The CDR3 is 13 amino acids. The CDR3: CAWSVQRYDEQFF. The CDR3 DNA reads TGTGCCTGGAGTGTACAAAGGTACGATGAGCAGTTCTTC.

CDR3 bases: TGCGCCAGCAGCTTGGACAGGGCGGACTATGGCTACACCTTC. Translating gives CASSLDRADYGYTF. This chain joins TRBV5-1 and TRBJ1-2; a possible D gene is TRBD1 (6 bases). Trimming cost V 0 bases and J 3 bases, with 9 bases left between them. Germline lookup yields CDR1 SGHRS and CDR2 YFSETQ. The CDR3 extends over 14 amino acids.

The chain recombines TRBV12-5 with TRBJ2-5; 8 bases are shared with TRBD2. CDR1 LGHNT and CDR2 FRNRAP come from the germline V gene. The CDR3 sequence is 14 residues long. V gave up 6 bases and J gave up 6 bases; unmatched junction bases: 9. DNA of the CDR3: TGTGCTAGTGGCCCGGGACTAGATCCAAAGACCCAGTACTTC. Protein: CASGPGLDPKTQYF.

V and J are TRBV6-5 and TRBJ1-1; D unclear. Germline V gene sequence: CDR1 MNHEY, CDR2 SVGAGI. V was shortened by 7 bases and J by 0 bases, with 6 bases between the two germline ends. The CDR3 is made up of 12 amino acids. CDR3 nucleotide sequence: TGTGCCAGCAAAGCCTTGAACACTGAAGCTTTCTTT. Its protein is CASKALNTEAFF.

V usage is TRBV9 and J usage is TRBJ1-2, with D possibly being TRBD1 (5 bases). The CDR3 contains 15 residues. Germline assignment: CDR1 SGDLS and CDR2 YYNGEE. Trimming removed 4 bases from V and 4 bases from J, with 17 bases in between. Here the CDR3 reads CASSPGTETPYGYTF. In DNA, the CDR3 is TGTGCCAGCAGCCCTGGGACGGAAACTCCCTATGGCTACACCTTC.

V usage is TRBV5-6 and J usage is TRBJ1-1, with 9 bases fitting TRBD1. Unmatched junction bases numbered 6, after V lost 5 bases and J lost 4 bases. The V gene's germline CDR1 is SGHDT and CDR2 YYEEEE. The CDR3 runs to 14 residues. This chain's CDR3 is CASRQGQGITEAFF. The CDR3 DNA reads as TGTGCCAGCAGACAGGGACAGGGAATCACTGAAGCTTTCTTT.

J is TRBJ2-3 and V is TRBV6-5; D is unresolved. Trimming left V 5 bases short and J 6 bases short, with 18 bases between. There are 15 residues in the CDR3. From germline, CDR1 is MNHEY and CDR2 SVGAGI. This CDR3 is CASSTFKRADDTQYF. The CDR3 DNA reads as TGTGCCAGCAGTACGTTCAAACGGGCCGACGATACGCAGTATTTT.